This TCR beta chain was found in a study of blood T cell repertoires in COVID-19. This CDR3 comprises 13 residues. The V and J ends lost 5 bases and 4 bases, in that order; junction bases with no gene match: 2. Sequenced by immunoSEQ multiplex PCR; TCRdb stores in-frame clones only, minus some. The data contain about 270,000 clones, approximately 81% of them singletons. The sequencing input was peripheral blood. The chain uses TRBV12-3 or TRBV12-4 and TRBJ2-7; TRBD1 matches at 10 bases. This clonotype originated in a woman younger than 30 with acute or convalescent COVID-19. Here the CDR3 reads CASSRDRGYEQYF. The CDR3 region has the DNA TGTGCCAGCAGTAGGGACAGGGGTTACGAGCAGTACTTC.